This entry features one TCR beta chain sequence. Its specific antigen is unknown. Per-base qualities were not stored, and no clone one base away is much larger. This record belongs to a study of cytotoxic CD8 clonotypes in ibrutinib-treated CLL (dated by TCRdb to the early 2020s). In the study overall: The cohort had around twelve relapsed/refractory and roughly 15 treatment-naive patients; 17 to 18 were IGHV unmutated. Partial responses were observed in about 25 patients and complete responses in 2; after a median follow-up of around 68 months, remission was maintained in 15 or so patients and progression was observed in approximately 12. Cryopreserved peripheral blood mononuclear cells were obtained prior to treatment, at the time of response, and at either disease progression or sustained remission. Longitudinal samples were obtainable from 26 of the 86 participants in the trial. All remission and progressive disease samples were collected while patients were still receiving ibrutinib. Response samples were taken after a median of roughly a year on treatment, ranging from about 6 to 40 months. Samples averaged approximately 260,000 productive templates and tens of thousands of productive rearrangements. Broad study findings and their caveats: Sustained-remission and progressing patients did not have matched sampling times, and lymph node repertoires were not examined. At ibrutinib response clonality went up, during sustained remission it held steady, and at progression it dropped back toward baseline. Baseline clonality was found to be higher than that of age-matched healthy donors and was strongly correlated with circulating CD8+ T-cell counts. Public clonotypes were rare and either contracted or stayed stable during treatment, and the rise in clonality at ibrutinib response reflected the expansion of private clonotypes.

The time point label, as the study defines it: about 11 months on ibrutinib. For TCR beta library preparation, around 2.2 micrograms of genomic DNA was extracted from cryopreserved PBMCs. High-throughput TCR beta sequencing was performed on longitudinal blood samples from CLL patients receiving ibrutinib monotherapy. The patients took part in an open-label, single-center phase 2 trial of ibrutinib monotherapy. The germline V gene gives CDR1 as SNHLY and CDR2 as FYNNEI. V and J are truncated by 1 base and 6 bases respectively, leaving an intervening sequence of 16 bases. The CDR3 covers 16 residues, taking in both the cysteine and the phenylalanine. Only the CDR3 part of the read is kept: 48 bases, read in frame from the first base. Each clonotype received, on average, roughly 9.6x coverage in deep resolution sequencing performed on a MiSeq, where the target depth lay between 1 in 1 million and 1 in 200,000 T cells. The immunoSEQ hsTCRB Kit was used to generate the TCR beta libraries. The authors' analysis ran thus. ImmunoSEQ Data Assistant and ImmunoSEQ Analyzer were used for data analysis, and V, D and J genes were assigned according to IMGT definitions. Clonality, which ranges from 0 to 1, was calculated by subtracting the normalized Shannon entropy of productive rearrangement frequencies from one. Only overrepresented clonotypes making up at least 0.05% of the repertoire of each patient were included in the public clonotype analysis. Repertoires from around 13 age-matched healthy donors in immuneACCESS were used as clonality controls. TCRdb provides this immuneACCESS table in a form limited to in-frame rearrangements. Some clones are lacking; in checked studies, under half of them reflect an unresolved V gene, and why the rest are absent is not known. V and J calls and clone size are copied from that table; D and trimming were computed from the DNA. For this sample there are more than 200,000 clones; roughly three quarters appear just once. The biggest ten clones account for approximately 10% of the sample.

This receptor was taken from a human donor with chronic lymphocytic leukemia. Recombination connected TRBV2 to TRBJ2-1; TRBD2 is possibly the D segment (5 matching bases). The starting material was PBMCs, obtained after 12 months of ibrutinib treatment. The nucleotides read TGTGCCAGCAGTGAAGGGGCGGGCCCTCCCCCCAATGAGCAGTTCTTC. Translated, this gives CASSEGAGPPPNEQFF.